This record looks at one T cell receptor beta chain sequence and its context. The CDR3 consists of 17 residues. CDR1 and CDR2 (germline): SGHDN, FVKESK. Trimming cost V 2 bases and J 0 bases; bases outside gene matches: 6. This specimen belongs to a study of blood T cell repertoires in COVID-19. Study-level information: Researchers got acute and convalescent COVID-19 samples from the United States, Italy and Spain. T cells, B-cell-depleted T cells, or PBMCs supplied cDNA or gDNA.

Per the authors' pipeline: From reference gene primer amplification, estimates of nucleated cell counts were derived. The assay was immunoSEQ multiplex PCR, and TCRdb's table has in-frame clones only and misses some. V, J and clone size are taken as reported in that table, and D and trimming were inferred from the DNA itself. The data show fewer than 200,000 clones, around four fifths seen once. The receptor comes from a man between 65 and 85 years old with acute or convalescent COVID-19. The rearrangement links TRBV14 to TRBJ2-1, with TRBD2 matching over 8 bases. Specimen: peripheral blood. CDR3 residues: CASSQTSGLSSYNEQFF. DNA of the CDR3: TGTGCCAGCAGCCAAACTAGCGGCCTAAGCTCCTACAATGAGCAGTTCTTC. Full variable domain (rest looked up from reference TRBV14 and TRBJ2-1): EAGVTQFPSHSVIEKGQTVTLRCDPISGHDNLYWYRRVMGKEIKFLLHFVKESKQDESGMPNNRFLAERTGGTYSTLKVQPAELEDSGVYFCASSQTSGLSSYNEQFFGPGTRLTVL.